This T cell receptor beta chain was captured in a study of spatial heterogeneity in lung cancer. The time point was: sample taken at primary tumor resection. Tumor, nontumor lung or frozen PBMC supplied whole RNA, sequenced without sorting. This clonotype was picked up one time. Its antigen remains unidentified. Germline CDR1 is MDHEN and CDR2 is SYDVKM. The CDR3 sequence is 14 residues long. V was trimmed by 3 bases and J by 4 bases, leaving 12 bases between them. Every cDNA TCR molecule received its own unique molecular identifier. MiXCR, applied by TCRdb to the 5' RACE reads, yields one record per CDR3 protein. The sample includes roughly 14,000 distinct CDR3 sequences, about 9.5% seen only once; the top ten take about 27%. General observations from the study: TCRs found ubiquitously expanded in tumor appeared in blood more at resection than at follow-up.

V usage is TRBV28 and J usage is TRBJ1-1; unclear D gene. The TCR originated in a male donor with early-stage non-small cell lung cancer. The source was PBMCs, collected at surgery. CDR3 DNA: TGTGCCAGCAGTTTTCGGGCCGGGAGCACTGAAGCTTTCTTT. Residues: CASSFRAGSTEAFF.